This entry describes one TCR beta chain. Its cognate antigen is unknown. The data are from a study of graft-versus-host responses after intestinal transplantation. Notes on the study in general: Some GvH clones were seen earlier in gut or blood, suggesting intestinal origin.

The CDR3 runs to 16 residues. Germline assignment: CDR1 LNHDA and CDR2 SQIVND (reference sequence). V lost 7 bases, J lost 1 base, and 17 bases lay in between. Repertoires were generated with immunoSEQ multiplex PCR, while TCRdb's copy carries only in-frame clones and drops some. Among tens of thousands of clones listed, roughly 93% were seen once. The sequence derives from a human donor who was the organ donor for an intestinal transplant. The chain joins TRBV19 to TRBJ2-1; possible D gene TRBD2, 6 bases. The sample consisted of unstimulated CD4+ T cells sorted from spleen or lymph node cells, taken before transplant. The DNA of the CDR3 is TGTGCCAGTAACCCCCGCGGGACGGGTTCCTACAATGAGCAGTTCTTC. Residues: CASNPRGTGSYNEQFF.